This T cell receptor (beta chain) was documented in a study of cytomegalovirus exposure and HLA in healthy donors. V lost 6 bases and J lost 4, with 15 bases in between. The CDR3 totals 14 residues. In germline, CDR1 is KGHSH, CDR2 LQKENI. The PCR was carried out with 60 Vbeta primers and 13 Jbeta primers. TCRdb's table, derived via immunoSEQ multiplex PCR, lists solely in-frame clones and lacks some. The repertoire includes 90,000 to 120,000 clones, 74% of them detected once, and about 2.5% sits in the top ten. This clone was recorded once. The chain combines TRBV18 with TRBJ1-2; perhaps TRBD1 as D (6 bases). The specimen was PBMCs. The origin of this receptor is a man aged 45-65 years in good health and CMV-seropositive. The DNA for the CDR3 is TGTGCCAGCTCCGTGGACAGCGCATCCTATGGCTACACCTTC. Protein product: CASSVDSASYGYTF.